This T cell receptor (beta chain) was identified in a study of spatial heterogeneity in lung cancer. This clonotype was counted many times. TCRdb re-derived calls from the 5' RACE reads in MiXCR, one entry per CDR3 protein. The sample has around 5,000 distinct CDR3 sequences, 2.5% to 3% seen once. The time point: sample taken at primary tumor resection. Whole RNA came from tumor, nontumor lung or frozen PBMC and was sequenced without being sorted. Germline CDR1 SGHRS, CDR2 YFSETQ. Losses at the gene ends were 1 base for V and 0 bases for J; bases not matched to a gene: 6. The CDR3 loop spans 16 amino acids.

The clonotype comes from a male donor with early-stage non-small cell lung cancer. This chain uses TRBV5-1 with TRBJ1-1; 7 positions agree with TRBD1. The specimen comprised normal lung tissue next to the tumor, sampled at surgery. The CDR3 sequence is CASSLSAGGVNTEAFF. The CDR3 DNA reads TGCGCCAGCAGCTTGTCGGCAGGGGGTGTGAACACTGAAGCTTTCTTT.